This paragraph covers one TCR beta chain sequence. Its cognate antigen is unknown. The authors used template switching to add a universal primer site and gave cDNA unique molecular identifiers. TCRdb re-called the 5' RACE reads through MiXCR, storing one row per CDR3 protein. In the table there are some 460,000 distinct CDR3 sequences, 11% to 15% of which are singletons. The donor group consisted entirely of healthy Caucasians. Germline CDR1 and CDR2: DFQATT and SNEGSKA (reference sequence). The V end was cut by 2 bases, the J end by 5 bases, with 19 bases between. CDR3 size: 15 residues. The data are from a study of identical twins. The study's findings and limits: Surplus twin overlap in beta out-of-frame sequences was less pronounced. The more abundant beta clonotypes in cord blood had fewer insertions, and memory repertoires did not show this.

These data were likewise used in another study, on yellow fever vaccine responses in identical twins.

The chain links TRBV20-1 to TRBJ2-7; tentative D call: TRBD2 (6 bases). The specimen was CD4+ T cells sorted from blood. This receptor was obtained from a young woman in good health. CDR3 nucleotides: TGCAGTGCTAGATATAGAAGACTAGAATCGAACGAGCAGTACTTC. Encoded protein: CSARYRRLESNEQYF.